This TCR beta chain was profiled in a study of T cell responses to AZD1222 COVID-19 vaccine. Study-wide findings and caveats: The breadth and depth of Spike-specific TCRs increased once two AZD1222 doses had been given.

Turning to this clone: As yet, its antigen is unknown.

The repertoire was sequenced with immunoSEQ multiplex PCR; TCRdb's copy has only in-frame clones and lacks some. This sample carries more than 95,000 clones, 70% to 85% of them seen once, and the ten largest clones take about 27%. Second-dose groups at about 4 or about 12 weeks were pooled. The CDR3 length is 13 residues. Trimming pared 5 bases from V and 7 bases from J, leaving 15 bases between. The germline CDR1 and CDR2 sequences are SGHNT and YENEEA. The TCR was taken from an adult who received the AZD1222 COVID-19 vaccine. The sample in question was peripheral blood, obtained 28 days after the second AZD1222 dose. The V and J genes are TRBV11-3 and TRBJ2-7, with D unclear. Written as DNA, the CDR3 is TGTGCCAGCAGCCAGAGAGGAGCCGCTGAGCAGTACTTC. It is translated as CASSQRGAAEQYF. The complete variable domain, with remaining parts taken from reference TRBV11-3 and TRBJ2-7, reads EAGVVQSPRYKIIEKKQPVAFWCNPISGHNTLYWYLQNLGQGPELLIRYENEEAVDDSQLPKDRFSAERLKGVDSTLKIQPAELGDSAVYLCASSQRGAAEQYFGPGTRLTVT.